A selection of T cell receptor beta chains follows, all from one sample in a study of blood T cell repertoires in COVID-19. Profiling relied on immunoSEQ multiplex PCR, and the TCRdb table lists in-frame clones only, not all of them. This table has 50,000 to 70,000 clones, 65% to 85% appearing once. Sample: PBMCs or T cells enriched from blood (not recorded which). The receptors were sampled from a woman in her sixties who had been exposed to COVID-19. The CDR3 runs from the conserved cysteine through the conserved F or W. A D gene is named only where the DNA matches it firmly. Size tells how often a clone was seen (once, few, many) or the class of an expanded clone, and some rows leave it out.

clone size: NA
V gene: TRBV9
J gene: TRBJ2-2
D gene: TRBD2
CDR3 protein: CASSPGGGRGTGELFF
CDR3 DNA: TGTGCCAGCAGCCCCGGCGGGGGGCGAGGCACCGGGGAGCTGTTTTTT

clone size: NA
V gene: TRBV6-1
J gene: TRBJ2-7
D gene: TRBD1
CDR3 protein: CASSDGTGDEQYF
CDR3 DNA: TGTGCCAGCAGTGACGGGACAGGGGACGAGCAGTACTTC

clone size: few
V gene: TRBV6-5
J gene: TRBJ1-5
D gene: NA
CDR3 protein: CASRGRIGQPQHF
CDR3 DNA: TGTGCCAGCAGGGGCCGGATAGGTCAGCCCCAGCATTTT

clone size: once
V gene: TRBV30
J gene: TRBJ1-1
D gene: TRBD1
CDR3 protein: CACMDRGDTEAFF
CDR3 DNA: TGTGCCTGCATGGACAGGGGGGACACTGAAGCTTTCTTT

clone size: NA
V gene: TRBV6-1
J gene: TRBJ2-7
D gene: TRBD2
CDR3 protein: CASSAPGGTSWGNEQYF
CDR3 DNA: TGTGCCAGCAGTGCCCCGGGGGGGACTAGCTGGGGAAACGAGCAGTACTTC

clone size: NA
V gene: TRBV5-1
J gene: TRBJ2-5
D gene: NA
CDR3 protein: CASSLVEAQETQYF
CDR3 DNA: TGCGCCAGCAGCTTGGTAGAGGCTCAAGAGACCCAGTACTTC

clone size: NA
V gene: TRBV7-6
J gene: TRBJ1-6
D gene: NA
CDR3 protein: CASSLVVGAPLHF
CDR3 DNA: TGTGCCAGCAGCTTAGTAGTAGGGGCACCCCTCCACTTT

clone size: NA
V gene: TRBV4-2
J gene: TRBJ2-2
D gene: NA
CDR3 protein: CASSQVRGSGGELFF
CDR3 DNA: TGTGCCAGCAGCCAAGTGCGAGGGAGTGGGGGGGAGCTGTTTTTT

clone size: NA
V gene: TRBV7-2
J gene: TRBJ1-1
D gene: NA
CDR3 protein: CASSVQWVTEAFF
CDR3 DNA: TGTGCCAGCAGCGTACAGTGGGTTACTGAAGCTTTCTTT

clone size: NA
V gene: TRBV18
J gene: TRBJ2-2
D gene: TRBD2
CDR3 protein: CASSPPRSGGRNTGELFF
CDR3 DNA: TGTGCCAGCTCACCACCGCGGAGCGGGGGACGGAACACCGGGGAGCTGTTTTTT

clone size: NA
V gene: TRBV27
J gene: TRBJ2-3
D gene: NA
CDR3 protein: CASSYTSRQGGVDTQYF
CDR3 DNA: TGTGCCAGCAGCTATACTTCCCGGCAGGGGGGAGTAGATACGCAGTATTTT

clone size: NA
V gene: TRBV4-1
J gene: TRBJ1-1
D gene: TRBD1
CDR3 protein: CASSREQGSGTEAFF
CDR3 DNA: TGCGCCAGCAGCCGTGAACAGGGGAGTGGGACTGAAGCTTTCTTT

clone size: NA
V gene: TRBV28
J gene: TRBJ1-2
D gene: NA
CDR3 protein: CASSFYDSLYYGYTF
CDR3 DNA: TGTGCCAGCAGTTTCTATGACAGCTTATACTATGGCTACACCTTC

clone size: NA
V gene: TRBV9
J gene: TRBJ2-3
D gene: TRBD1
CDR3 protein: CASSAGGVSTDTQYF
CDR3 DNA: TGTGCCAGCAGCGCAGGGGGCGTAAGCACAGATACGCAGTATTTT

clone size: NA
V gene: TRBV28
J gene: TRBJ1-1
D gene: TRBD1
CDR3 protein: CASSLRTGATEAFF
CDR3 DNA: TGTGCCAGCAGTCTAAGGACAGGAGCCACTGAAGCTTTCTTT

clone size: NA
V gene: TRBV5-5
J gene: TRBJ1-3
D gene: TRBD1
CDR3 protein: CASSLQDRALIGNTIYF
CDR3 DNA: TGTGCCAGCAGCCTCCAGGACAGGGCACTTATTGGAAACACCATATATTTT

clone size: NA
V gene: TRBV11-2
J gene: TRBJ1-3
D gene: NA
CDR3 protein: CASRPYGRSSGNTIYF
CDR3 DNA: TGTGCCAGCAGACCTTACGGGAGGAGCTCTGGAAACACCATATATTTT

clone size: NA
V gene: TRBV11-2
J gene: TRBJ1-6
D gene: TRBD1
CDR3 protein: CASSLGTGINNSPLHF
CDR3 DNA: TGTGCCAGCAGCTTAGGGACAGGGATCAATAATTCACCCCTCCACTTT

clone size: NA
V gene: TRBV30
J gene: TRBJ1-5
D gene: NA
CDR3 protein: CAWSVGSNQPQHF
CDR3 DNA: TGTGCCTGGAGTGTCGGGAGCAATCAGCCCCAGCATTTT